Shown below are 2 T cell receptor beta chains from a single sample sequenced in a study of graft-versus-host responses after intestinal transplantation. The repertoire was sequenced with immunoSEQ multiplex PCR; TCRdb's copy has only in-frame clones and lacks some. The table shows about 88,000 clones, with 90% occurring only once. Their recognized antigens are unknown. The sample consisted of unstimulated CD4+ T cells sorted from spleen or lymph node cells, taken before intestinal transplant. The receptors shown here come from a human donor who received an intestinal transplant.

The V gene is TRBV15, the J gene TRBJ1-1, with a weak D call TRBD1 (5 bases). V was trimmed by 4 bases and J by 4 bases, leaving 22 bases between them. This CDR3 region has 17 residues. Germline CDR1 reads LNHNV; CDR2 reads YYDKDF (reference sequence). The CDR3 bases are TGTGCCACCAGCAAACCCCGGGACTCCATTAGGGGCACTGAAGCTTTCTTT. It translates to CATSKPRDSIRGTEAFF.

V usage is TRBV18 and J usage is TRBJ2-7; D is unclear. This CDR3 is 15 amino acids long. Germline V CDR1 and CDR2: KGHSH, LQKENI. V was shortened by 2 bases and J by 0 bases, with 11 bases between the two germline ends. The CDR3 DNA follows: TGTGCCAGCTCACCAGAGGCTGGCGGCTCCTACGAGCAGTACTTC. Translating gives CASSPEAGGSYEQYF.